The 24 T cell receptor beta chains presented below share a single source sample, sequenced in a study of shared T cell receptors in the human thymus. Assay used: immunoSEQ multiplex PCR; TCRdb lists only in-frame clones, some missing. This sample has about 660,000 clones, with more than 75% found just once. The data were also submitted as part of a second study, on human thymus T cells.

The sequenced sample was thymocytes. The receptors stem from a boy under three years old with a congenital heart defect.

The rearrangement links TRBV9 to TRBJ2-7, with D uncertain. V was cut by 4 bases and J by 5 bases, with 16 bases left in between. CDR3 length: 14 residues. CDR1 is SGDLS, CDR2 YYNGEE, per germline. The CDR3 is CASSPHKDKNEQYF. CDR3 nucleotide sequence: TGTGCCAGCAGCCCCCATAAAGACAAAAACGAGCAGTACTTC. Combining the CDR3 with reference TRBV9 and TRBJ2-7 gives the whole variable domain DSGVTQTPKHLITATGQRVTLRCSPRSGDLSVYWYQQSLDQGLQFLIQYYNGEERAKGNILERFSAQQFPDLHSELNLSSLELGDSALYFCASSPHKDKNEQYFGPGTRLTVT.

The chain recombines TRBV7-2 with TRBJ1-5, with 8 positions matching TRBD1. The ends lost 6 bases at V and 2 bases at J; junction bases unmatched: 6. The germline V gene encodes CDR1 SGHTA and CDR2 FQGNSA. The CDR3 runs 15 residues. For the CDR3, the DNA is TGTGCCAGCAGACAGGGGGTTTACGGCAATCAGCCCCAGCATTTT. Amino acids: CASRQGVYGNQPQHF. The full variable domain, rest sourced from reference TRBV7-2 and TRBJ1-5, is GAGVSQSPSNKVTEKGKDVELRCDPISGHTALYWYRQSLGQGLEFLIYFQGNSAPDKSGLPSDRFSAERTGGSVSTLTIQRTQQEDSAVYLCASRQGVYGNQPQHFGDGTRLSIL.

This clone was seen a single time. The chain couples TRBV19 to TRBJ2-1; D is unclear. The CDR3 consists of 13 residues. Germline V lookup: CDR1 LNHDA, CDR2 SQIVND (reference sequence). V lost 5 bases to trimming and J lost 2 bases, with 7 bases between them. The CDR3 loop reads CASSFPPYNEQFF. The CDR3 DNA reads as TGTGCCAGTAGTTTCCCTCCCTACAATGAGCAGTTCTTC.

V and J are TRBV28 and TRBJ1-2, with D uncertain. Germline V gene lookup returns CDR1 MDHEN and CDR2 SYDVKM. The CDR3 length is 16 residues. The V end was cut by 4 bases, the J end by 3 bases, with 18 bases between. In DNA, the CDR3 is TGTGCCAGCAGTTCCCGGGGTGGCAGGCTGCACTATGGCTACACCTTC. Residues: CASSSRGGRLHYGYTF.

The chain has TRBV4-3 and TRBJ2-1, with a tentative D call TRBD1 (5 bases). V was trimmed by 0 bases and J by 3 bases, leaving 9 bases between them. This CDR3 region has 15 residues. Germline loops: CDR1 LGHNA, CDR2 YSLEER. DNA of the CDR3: TGCGCCAGCAGCCAAGATCGCAGGGACTACAATGAGCAGTTCTTC. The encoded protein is CASSQDRRDYNEQFF.

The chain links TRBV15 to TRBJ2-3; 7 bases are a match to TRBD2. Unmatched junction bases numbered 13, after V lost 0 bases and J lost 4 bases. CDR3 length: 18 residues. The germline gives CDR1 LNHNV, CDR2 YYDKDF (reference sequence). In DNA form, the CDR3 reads TGTGCCACCAGCAGAGACCCTTTCGGACTAGAGAGCCCAGATACGCAGTATTTT. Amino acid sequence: CATSRDPFGLESPDTQYF. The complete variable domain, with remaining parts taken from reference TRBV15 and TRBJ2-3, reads DAMVIQNPRYQVTQFGKPVTLSCSQTLNHNVMYWYQQKSSQAPKLLFHYYDKDFNNEADTPDNFQSRRPNTSFCFLDIRSPGLGDTAMYLCATSRDPFGLESPDTQYFGPGTRLTVL.

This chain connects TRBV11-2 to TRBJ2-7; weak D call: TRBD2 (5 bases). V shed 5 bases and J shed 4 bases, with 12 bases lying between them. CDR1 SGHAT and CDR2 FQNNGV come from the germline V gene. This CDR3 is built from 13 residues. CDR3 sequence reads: CASSAPGEYEQYF. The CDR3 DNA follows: TGTGCCAGCAGCGCCCCCGGGGAGTACGAGCAGTACTTC.

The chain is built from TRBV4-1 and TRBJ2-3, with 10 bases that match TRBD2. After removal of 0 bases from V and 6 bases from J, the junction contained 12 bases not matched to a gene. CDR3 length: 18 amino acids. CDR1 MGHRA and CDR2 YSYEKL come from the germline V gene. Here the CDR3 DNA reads TGCGCCAGCAGCCAAGAAACTAGATCCGGGACTAGCGAGGATACGCAGTATTTT. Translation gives CASSQETRSGTSEDTQYF.

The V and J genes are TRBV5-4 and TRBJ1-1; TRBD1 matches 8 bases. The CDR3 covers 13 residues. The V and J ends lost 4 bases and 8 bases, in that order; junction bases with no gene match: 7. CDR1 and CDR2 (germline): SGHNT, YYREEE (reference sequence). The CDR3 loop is CASSPRTGKEAFF. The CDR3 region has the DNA TGTGCCAGCAGCCCAAGGACAGGGAAGGAAGCTTTCTTT.

CDR3 sequence (DNA): TGCGCCAGCAGCCAAGAACTGCGAACGTCCTACGAGCAGTACTTC. Its translation is CASSQELRTSYEQYF. This sequence joins TRBV4-3 and TRBJ2-7; no firm D call. The germline CDR1 and CDR2 sequences are LGHNA and YSLEER. Between the trimmed V and J ends, which lost 0 bases and 1 base, there was a span of 10 bases. The CDR3 is 15 amino acids.

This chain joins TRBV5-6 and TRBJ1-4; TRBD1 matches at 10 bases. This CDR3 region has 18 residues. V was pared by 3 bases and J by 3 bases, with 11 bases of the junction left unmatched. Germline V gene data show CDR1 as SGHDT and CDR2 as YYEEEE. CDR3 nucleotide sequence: TGTGCCAGCAGCTCGACGACAGGGGGCGTATCAGCTAATGAAAAACTGTTTTTT. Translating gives CASSSTTGGVSANEKLFF.

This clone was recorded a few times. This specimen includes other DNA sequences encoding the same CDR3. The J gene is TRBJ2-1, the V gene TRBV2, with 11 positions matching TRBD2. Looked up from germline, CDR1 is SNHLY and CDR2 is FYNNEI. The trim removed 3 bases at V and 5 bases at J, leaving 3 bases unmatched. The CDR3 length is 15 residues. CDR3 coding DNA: TGTGCCAGCAGTGAGCCGGGACTAGCGGACAATGAGCAGTTCTTC. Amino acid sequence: CASSEPGLADNEQFF.

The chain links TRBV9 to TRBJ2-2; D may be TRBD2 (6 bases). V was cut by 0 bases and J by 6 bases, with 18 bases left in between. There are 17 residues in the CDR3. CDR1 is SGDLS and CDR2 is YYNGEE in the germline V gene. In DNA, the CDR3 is TGTGCCAGCAGCGTAGAGGAGGGGCATCCCCTTGCCGGGGAGCTGTTTTTT. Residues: CASSVEEGHPLAGELFF.

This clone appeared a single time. For the CDR3, the DNA is TGTGCCAGTAGTTGGGGACAGGGGGCTGCAGATACGCAGTATTTT. It yields the protein CASSWGQGAADTQYF. The V and J genes are TRBV19 and TRBJ2-3, with 12 bases that match TRBD1. The CDR3 loop spans 15 amino acids. Germline CDR1 is LNHDA and CDR2 is SQIVND (reference sequence). After removal of 5 bases from V and 4 bases from J, the junction contained 4 bases not matched to a gene.

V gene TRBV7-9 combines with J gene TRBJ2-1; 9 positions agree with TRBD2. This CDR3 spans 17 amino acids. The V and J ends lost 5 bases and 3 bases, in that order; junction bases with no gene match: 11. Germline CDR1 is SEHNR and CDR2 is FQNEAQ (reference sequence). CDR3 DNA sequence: TGTGCCAGCAGCACACTCCGTAGCGGGAGAGGCTACAATGAGCAGTTCTTC. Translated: CASSTLRSGRGYNEQFF.

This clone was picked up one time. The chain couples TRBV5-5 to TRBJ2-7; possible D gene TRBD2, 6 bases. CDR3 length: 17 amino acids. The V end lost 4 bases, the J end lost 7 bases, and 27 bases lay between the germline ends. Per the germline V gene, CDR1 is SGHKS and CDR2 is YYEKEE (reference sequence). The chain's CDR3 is CASSPLGGQGGSREQYF. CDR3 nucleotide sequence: TGTGCCAGCAGCCCCCTGGGCGGGCAGGGAGGTTCTAGGGAGCAGTACTTC.

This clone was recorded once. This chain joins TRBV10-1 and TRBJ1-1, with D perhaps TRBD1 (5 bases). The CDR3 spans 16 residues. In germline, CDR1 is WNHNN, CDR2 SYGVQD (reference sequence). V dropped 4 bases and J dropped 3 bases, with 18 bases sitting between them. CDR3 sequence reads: CASSAGLNAGDTEAFF. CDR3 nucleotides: TGCGCCAGCAGTGCGGGACTCAACGCCGGGGACACTGAAGCTTTCTTT.

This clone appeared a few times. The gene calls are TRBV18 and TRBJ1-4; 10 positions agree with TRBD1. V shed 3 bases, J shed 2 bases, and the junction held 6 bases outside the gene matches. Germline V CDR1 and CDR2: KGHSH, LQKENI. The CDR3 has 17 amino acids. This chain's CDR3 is CASSPDRGVRTNEKLFF. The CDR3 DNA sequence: TGTGCCAGCTCACCGGACAGGGGGGTTCGCACTAATGAAAAACTGTTTTTT.

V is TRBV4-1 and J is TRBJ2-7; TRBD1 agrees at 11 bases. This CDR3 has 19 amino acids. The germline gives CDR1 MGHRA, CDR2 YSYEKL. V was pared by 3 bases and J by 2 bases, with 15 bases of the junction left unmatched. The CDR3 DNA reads TGCGCCAGCAGCCACGAGGACAGGGGGCTGGGCGGACACCCCTACGAGCAGTACTTC. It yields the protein CASSHEDRGLGGHPYEQYF.

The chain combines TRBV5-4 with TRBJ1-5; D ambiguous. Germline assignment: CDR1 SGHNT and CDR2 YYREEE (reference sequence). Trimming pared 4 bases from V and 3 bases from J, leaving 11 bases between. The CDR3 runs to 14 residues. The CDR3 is CASSPGKDNQPQHF. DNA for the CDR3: TGTGCCAGCAGCCCCGGGAAGGACAATCAGCCCCAGCATTTT.

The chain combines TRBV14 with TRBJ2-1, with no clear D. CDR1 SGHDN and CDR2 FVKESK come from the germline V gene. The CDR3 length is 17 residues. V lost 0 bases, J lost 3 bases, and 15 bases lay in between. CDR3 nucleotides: TGTGCCAGCAGCCAAGAAGGTTGGAGTAGGTTCTACAATGAGCAGTTCTTC. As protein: CASSQEGWSRFYNEQFF.

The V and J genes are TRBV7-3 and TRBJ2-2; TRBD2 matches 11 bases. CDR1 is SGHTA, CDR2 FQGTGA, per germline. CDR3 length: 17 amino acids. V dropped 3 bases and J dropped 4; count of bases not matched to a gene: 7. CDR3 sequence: CASSFRLAGPGTGELFF. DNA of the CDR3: TGTGCCAGCAGCTTTCGACTAGCGGGGCCGGGCACCGGGGAGCTGTTTTTT.

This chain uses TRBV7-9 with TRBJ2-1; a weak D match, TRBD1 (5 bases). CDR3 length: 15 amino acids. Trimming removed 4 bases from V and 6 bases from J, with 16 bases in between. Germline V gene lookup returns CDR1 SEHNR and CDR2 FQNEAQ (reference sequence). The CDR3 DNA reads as TGTGCCAGCAGCTCCCGTCCTGCGCAGGGCAATGAGCAGTTCTTC. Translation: CASSSRPAQGNEQFF.

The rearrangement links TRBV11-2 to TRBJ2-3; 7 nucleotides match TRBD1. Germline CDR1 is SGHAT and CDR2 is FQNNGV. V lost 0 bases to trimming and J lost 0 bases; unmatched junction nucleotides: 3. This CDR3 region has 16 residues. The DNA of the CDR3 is TGTGCCAGCAGCTTAGACCGGGACAGTAGCACAGATACGCAGTATTTT. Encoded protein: CASSLDRDSSTDTQYF.